A selection of T cell receptor beta chains follows, all from one sample in a study of vaccination effects on CD4 cells after COVID-19. Profiled with immunoSEQ multiplex PCR; TCRdb holds only in-frame clones, not every one. The data hold about 79,000 clones, with approximately 74% observed a single time. Their target antigens are unknown. The input for sequencing was CD4+ T cells from PBMCs cultured with HCoV-229E spike peptides, taken before COVID-19 vaccination. The origin of the receptors is a human donor who received a COVID-19 vaccine. CDR3s include the opening cysteine and the closing phenylalanine or tryptophan. The order of the fields is D gene, clone size, V gene, J gene, CDR3 DNA, CDR3 protein. The D gene is left open where the match is weak. Only some rows state a clone size, as once, few, many or a class for expanded clones.

D gene: NA; clone size: many; V gene: TRBV25-1; J gene: TRBJ1-3; CDR3 DNA: TGTGCCAGCAGTCCTACCGACACCCCTGGAAACACCATATATTTT; CDR3 protein: CASSPTDTPGNTIYF
D gene: NA; clone size: NA; V gene: TRBV5-1; J gene: TRBJ1-1; CDR3 DNA: TGCGCCAGCAGCTTGTTGACTGGTGGGGGCATGAACACTGAAGCTTTCTTT; CDR3 protein: CASSLLTGGGMNTEAFF
D gene: NA; clone size: NA; V gene: TRBV29-1; J gene: TRBJ1-2; CDR3 DNA: TGCAGCGTTGAAAACCGGGTGGGCTATGGCTACACCTTC; CDR3 protein: CSVENRVGYGYTF
D gene: NA; clone size: NA; V gene: TRBV24-1; J gene: TRBJ2-1; CDR3 DNA: TGTGCCACCAGTGAGACCGGACAGGGCGGGGGTGAGCAGTTCTTC; CDR3 protein: CATSETGQGGGEQFF
D gene: NA; clone size: few; V gene: TRBV5-6; J gene: TRBJ1-4; CDR3 DNA: TGTGCCAGCAGGCTACTGAGGACTAATGAAAAACTGTTTTTT; CDR3 protein: CASRLLRTNEKLFF
D gene: TRBD1; clone size: NA; V gene: TRBV10-2; J gene: TRBJ2-5; CDR3 DNA: TGCGCCAGCAACCCAACGGGACAGGGGGCCCGGGAGACCCAGTACTTC; CDR3 protein: CASNPTGQGARETQYF
D gene: NA; clone size: NA; V gene: TRBV15; J gene: TRBJ2-1; CDR3 DNA: TGTGCCACCAGCAGAGCTTCGGTTTCCCAGCAGTTCTTC; CDR3 protein: CATSRASVSQQFF
D gene: TRBD1; clone size: NA; V gene: TRBV6-4; J gene: TRBJ1-6; CDR3 DNA: TGTGCCAGCAGTGGGGACAGGCAGTCCTATAATTCACCCCTCCACTTT; CDR3 protein: CASSGDRQSYNSPLHF
D gene: NA; clone size: few; V gene: TRBV28; J gene: TRBJ2-3; CDR3 DNA: TGTGCCAGCTTTACCTCAGGGGTAGATACGCAGTATTTT; CDR3 protein: CASFTSGVDTQYF
D gene: NA; clone size: NA; V gene: TRBV24-1; J gene: TRBJ2-5; CDR3 DNA: TGTGCCACCAGTGATTCGGGGCGAGAGACCCAGTACTTC; CDR3 protein: CATSDSGRETQYF
D gene: NA; clone size: NA; V gene: TRBV4-1; J gene: TRBJ1-2; CDR3 DNA: TGCGCCAGCAGCCAAGTCGGGTATGGCTACACCTTC; CDR3 protein: CASSQVGYGYTF
D gene: NA; clone size: NA; V gene: TRBV30; J gene: TRBJ1-1; CDR3 DNA: TGTGCCTGGAGTCGACGGGACCGCGACGCTGAAGCTTTCTTT; CDR3 protein: CAWSRRDRDAEAFF
D gene: NA; clone size: NA; V gene: TRBV6-5; J gene: TRBJ2-3; CDR3 DNA: TGTGCCAGCAGTTCTCTTTACGGATCTAGCACAGATACGCAGTATTTT; CDR3 protein: CASSSLYGSSTDTQYF
D gene: NA; clone size: NA; V gene: TRBV7-3; J gene: TRBJ2-3; CDR3 DNA: TGTGCCAGCAGCTTAAGCAGCATGGATACGCAGTATTTT; CDR3 protein: CASSLSSMDTQYF
D gene: TRBD2; clone size: NA; V gene: TRBV24-1; J gene: TRBJ2-3; CDR3 DNA: TGTGCCACCAGCACCTCTGGCGGGGGGAGCACAGATACGCAGTATTTT; CDR3 protein: CATSTSGGGSTDTQYF